Listed below are T cell receptor beta chains from one sample, sequenced in a study of blood T cell repertoires in COVID-19. Measured with immunoSEQ multiplex PCR; TCRdb has only the in-frame clones, and not every one. Of over 350,000 clones detected, 85% to 90% appear once; the ten largest clones hold less than 1.5%. The sample consisted of PBMCs or T cells enriched from blood (not recorded which). Receptor source: a woman aged 18-35 years who had recovered from COVID-19. The CDR3 runs from the conserved cysteine through the conserved F or W. The D gene is left open where the match is weak. Clone size appears in some rows only: once, few, many, or a class for an expanded clone.

D gene	clone size	V gene	J gene	CDR3 protein	CDR3 DNA
TRBD1	-	TRBV5-4	TRBJ2-3	CASSLDMDRVLITDTQYF	TGTGCCAGCAGCTTGGATATGGACAGGGTTTTAATCACAGATACGCAGTATTTT
-	-	TRBV3-1/TRBV3-2	TRBJ1-2	CASSQRRGYYGYTF	TGTGCCAGCAGCCAGCGAAGAGGGTACTATGGCTACACCTTC
-	-	TRBV5-6	TRBJ1-1	CASTLGQYTEAFF	TGTGCCAGCACCCTCGGACAGTACACTGAAGCTTTCTTT
TRBD2	few	TRBV28	TRBJ2-3	CASSRPRGVTDTQYF	TGTGCCAGCAGTCGACCCCGGGGGGTCACAGATACGCAGTATTTT
-	-	TRBV5-1	TRBJ1-5	CASSPDRNQPQHF	TGCGCCAGCAGCCCGGACAGAAATCAGCCCCAGCATTTT
TRBD2	-	TRBV10-3	TRBJ2-7	CAISYERGRGEQYF	TGTGCCATCAGTTACGAGCGGGGGAGGGGGGAGCAGTACTTC
TRBD1	few	TRBV5-1	TRBJ1-2	CASSSGTGAHGYTF	TGCGCCAGCAGCTCCGGGACAGGGGCCCATGGCTACACCTTC
-	-	TRBV6-2/TRBV6-3	TRBJ2-2	CASSYPGRVDTGELFF	TGTGCCAGCAGTTACCCGGGTCGGGTGGACACCGGGGAGCTGTTTTTT
TRBD1	-	TRBV3-1/TRBV3-2	TRBJ1-2	CASSQDPTGGIYGYTF	TGTGCCAGCAGCCAAGATCCGACAGGGGGCATCTATGGCTACACCTTC
-	-	TRBV2	TRBJ1-1	CASSEGGRAFF	TGTGCCAGCAGTGAGGGAGGGCGAGCTTTCTTT
-	-	TRBV21-1	TRBJ1-6	CASSDIGTPKHNSPLHF	TGTGCCAGCAGCGATATCGGGACTCCCAAACACAATTCACCCCTCCACTTT
-	-	TRBV28	TRBJ2-7	CASSSTYEQYF	TGTGCCAGCAGTTCGACATACGAGCAGTACTTC
TRBD2	-	TRBV28	TRBJ2-1	CASSLGGTSSYNEQFF	TGTGCCAGCAGTTTGGGAGGGACGAGCTCCTACAATGAGCAGTTCTTC
-	-	TRBV4-2	TRBJ2-3	CASSPNRDTQYF	TGTGCCAGTAGCCCAAATAGAGATACGCAGTATTTT
-	-	TRBV30	TRBJ1-6	CAWKTGHFGSPLHF	TGTGCCTGGAAGACCGGACACTTTGGTTCACCCCTCCACTTT
-	-	TRBV7-9	TRBJ1-1	CASTPFSVNTEAFF	TGTGCCAGCACCCCCTTTTCCGTGAACACTGAAGCTTTCTTT
TRBD1	-	TRBV6-6	TRBJ1-6	CASSTSGTANSPLHF	TGTGCCAGCAGTACCAGTGGGACAGCAAATTCACCCCTCCACTTT
-	many	TRBV11-2	TRBJ1-2	CASSLAANYGYTF	TGTGCCAGCAGCTTAGCGGCTAACTATGGCTACACCTTC
TRBD2	-	TRBV27	TRBJ2-1	CASSLAGVSSYNEQFF	TGTGCCAGCAGTTTAGCGGGGGTCAGCTCCTACAATGAGCAGTTCTTC
TRBD1	-	TRBV11-2	TRBJ1-3	CASSSRRQGAGNTIYF	TGTGCCAGCAGCTCACGTCGTCAGGGGGCTGGAAACACCATATATTTT
TRBD1	-	TRBV7-9	TRBJ1-1	CASSSYGTGHNTEAFF	TGTGCCAGCAGCTCCTATGGGACAGGTCATAACACTGAAGCTTTCTTT
-	-	TRBV5-4	TRBJ2-2	CASSFGPGELFF	TGTGCCAGCAGCTTTGGGCCCGGGGAGCTGTTTTTT
TRBD2	-	TRBV18	TRBJ2-7	CASSLFGGAYEQYF	TGTGCCAGCTCACTCTTCGGGGGGGCCTACGAGCAGTACTTC
TRBD1	few	TRBV9	TRBJ1-6	CASSVAQGRSPLHF	TGTGCCAGCAGCGTAGCACAGGGGCGATCACCCCTCCACTTT
TRBD2	-	TRBV5-1	TRBJ2-3	CASSLAAGGPIDTQYF	TGCGCCAGCAGCTTGGCGGCGGGGGGGCCCATAGATACGCAGTATTTT